This entry lists 12 T cell receptor beta chains sequenced from one sample in a study of CD8 T cells in ankylosing spondylitis. TCRdb called the 5' RACE reads again in MiXCR, with one record for every CDR3 protein. The data contain fewer than 200,000 distinct CDR3 sequences, roughly 18% of them singletons. Source material: blood, either unsorted or a sorted T cell fraction (not recorded which). The receptor set was obtained from a male donor with ankylosing spondylitis or in good health (not recorded which).

This clonotype was counted at least ten times. The V call is TRBV24-1, the J call TRBJ2-3; D uncertain. V lost 1 base to trimming and J lost 6 bases, with 10 bases between them. Germline V lookup: CDR1 KGHDR, CDR2 SFDVKD. The CDR3 has 14 amino acids. The CDR3: CATSDFNRWDTQYF. Here the CDR3 DNA reads TGTGCCACCAGTGATTTTAACCGATGGGATACGCAGTATTTT.

This clonotype was seen a handful of times. The chain couples TRBV6-6 to TRBJ1-2; 7 nucleotides line up with TRBD1. The length of the CDR3 is 13 residues. Germline CDR1 is MNHNY and CDR2 is SVGAGI (reference sequence). J gave up 3 bases and V 8 bases, and 6 bases lay outside the gene matches. In DNA, the CDR3 is TGTGCCAGCGACAGACAGGGCGACTATGGCTACACCTTC. Amino acids: CASDRQGDYGYTF.

This clonotype occurred many times. This sequence joins TRBV12-3 or TRBV12-4 and TRBJ2-3; TRBD2 matches at 7 bases. CDR3 length: 14 amino acids. J gave up 2 bases and V 3 bases, and 2 bases lay outside the gene matches. CDR3 sequence: CASSLGTITDTQYF. The CDR3 DNA reads as TGTGCCAGCAGTTTGGGGACTATCACAGATACGCAGTATTTT.

J is TRBJ1-2 and V is TRBV30; D gene uncertain. The CDR3 has 16 residues. CDR1 is GTSNPN and CDR2 is SVGIG in the germline V gene (reference sequence). Trimming stripped 0 bases from V and 7 bases from J, with 21 bases between. CDR3 nucleotide sequence: TGTGCCTGGAGTGTATCCCTGGCGGGCTCCTCCACTGGCTACACCTTC. This encodes CAWSVSLAGSSTGYTF. Full variable domain (outside the CDR3, taken from reference TRBV30 and TRBJ1-2): SQTIHQWPATLVQPVGSPLSLECTVEGTSNPNLYWYRQAAGRGLQLLFYSVGIGQISSEVPQNLSASRPQDRQFILSSKKLLLSDSGFYLCAWSVSLAGSSTGYTFGSGTRLTVV.

The gene calls are TRBV3-1 and TRBJ2-2, with 7 bases identical to TRBD2. Germline V gives CDR1 LGHDT, CDR2 YNNKEL (reference sequence). Trimming at V came to 6 bases and at J to 0 bases, leaving 10 bases not matched to a gene. This CDR3 region has 17 residues. CDR3 loop: CASRQREGTTNTGELFF. CDR3 nucleotides: TGTGCCAGCAGACAAAGGGAGGGGACTACGAACACCGGGGAGCTGTTTTTT.

This clonotype was counted only a few times. The J gene is TRBJ2-2, the V gene TRBV20-1, with D perhaps matching TRBD2 (5 bases). This CDR3 has 12 residues. Germline V gene lookup returns CDR1 DFQATT and CDR2 SNEGSKA (reference sequence). With 4 bases removed from V and 6 bases from J, the gap between germline ends came to 9 bases. The DNA for the CDR3 is TGCAGTGCTACTCTACTAGCCGGGGAGCTGTTTTTT. Translation: CSATLLAGELFF.

This clonotype was seen many times. Here the CDR3 DNA reads TGCAGCGTGCAAACAGGGGACGCTTTCTTT. As protein: CSVQTGDAFF. The chain recombines TRBV29-1 with TRBJ1-1, with 7 bases that match TRBD1. Germline loops: CDR1 SQVTM, CDR2 ANQGSEA. The junction had 6 bases not matched to a gene; V was cut back by 6 bases and J by 11 bases. CDR3 size: 10 residues.

The table lists this clonotype with many counts. The chain joins TRBV3-1 to TRBJ2-7; TRBD1 might be the D (6 bases). The CDR3 runs 15 residues. Trimming removed 1 base from V and 5 bases from J, with 15 bases in between. Germline V gene data show CDR1 as LGHDT and CDR2 as YNNKEL (reference sequence). In nucleotides, the CDR3 is TGTGCCAGCAGCCAAGTCAGGGGCTCCCTGGACGAGCAGTACTTC. Amino acids: CASSQVRGSLDEQYF.

V is TRBV6-2 or TRBV6-3 and J is TRBJ2-5; the match to TRBD2 covers 14 bases. This CDR3 contains 17 residues. The germline V gene has CDR1 MNHEY and CDR2 SVGEGT. Trimming removed 6 bases from V and 5 bases from J; junction bases left unmatched: 11. The CDR3 nucleotides are TGTGCCAGCAGCGCCCCGGGACTAGCGGGAGACGGCGAGACCCAGTACTTC. This sequence encodes CASSAPGLAGDGETQYF.

The chain uses TRBV5-1 and TRBJ2-2; D gene ambiguous. V gave up 0 bases and J gave up 6 bases, with 6 bases separating them. Germline loops: CDR1 SGHRS, CDR2 YFSETQ. This CDR3 region has 13 residues. CDR3 bases: TGCGCCAGCAGCTTGGACGAACCCGGGGAGCTGTTTTTT. Amino acid sequence: CASSLDEPGELFF.

This clonotype has a count of ten or more. The V call is TRBV24-1, the J call TRBJ2-3; D call uncertain. Germline CDR1 KGHDR, CDR2 SFDVKD. The V end lost 7 bases, the J end lost 9 bases, and 10 bases lay between the germline ends. This CDR3 comprises 11 residues. CDR3 protein: CATSQIGTQYF. For the CDR3, the DNA is TGTGCCACCAGCCAAATCGGGACGCAGTATTTT.

This clonotype was seen only a few times. The chain employs TRBV28 and TRBJ1-5, with 9 positions matching TRBD1. V shed 6 bases, J shed 0 bases, and the junction held 3 bases outside the gene matches. The CDR3 extends over 15 amino acids. Germline V CDR1 and CDR2: MDHEN, SYDVKM. The CDR3 sequence is CASRPQGASNQPQHF. CDR3 DNA sequence: TGTGCCAGCAGACCACAGGGGGCTAGCAATCAGCCCCAGCATTTT.